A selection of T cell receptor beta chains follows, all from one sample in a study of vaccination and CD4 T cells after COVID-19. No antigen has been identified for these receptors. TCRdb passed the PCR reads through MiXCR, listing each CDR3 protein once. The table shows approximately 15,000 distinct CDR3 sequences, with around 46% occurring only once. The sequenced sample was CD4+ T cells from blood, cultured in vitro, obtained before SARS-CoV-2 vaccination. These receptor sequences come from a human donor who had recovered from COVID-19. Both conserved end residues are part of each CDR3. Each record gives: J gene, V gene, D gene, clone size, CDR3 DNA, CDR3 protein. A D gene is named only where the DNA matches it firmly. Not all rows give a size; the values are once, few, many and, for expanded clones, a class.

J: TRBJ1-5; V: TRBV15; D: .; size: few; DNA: TGTGCCACCAGCGGGGGTTCGGGGGGAGGTCAGCCCCAGCATTTT; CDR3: CATSGGSGGGQPQHF
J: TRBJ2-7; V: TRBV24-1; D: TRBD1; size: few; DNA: TGTGCCACCAGTAGGGACAGCTACGAGCAGTACTTC; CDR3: CATSRDSYEQYF
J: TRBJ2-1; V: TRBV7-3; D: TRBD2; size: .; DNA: TGTGCCAGCAGCTCATCTAGCGGGAGCTCCTACAATGAGCAGTTCTTC; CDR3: CASSSSSGSSYNEQFF
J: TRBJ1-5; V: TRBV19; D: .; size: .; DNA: TGTGCCAGTAGTATGTGGACTGACTTAGTCGATCAGCCCCAGCATTTT; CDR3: CASSMWTDLVDQPQHF
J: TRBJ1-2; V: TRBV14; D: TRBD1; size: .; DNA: TGTGCCAGCAGCCGCGGACAGGGGGTCGGCTACACCTTC; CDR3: CASSRGQGVGYTF
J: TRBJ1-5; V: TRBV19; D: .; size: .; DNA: TGTGCCAGTAGTATACTGAGGGGCCCGAATCAGCCCCAGCATTTT; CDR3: CASSILRGPNQPQHF
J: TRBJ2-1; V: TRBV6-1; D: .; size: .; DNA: TGTGCCAGCATACAGGGCTCTGGGGGGGAGCAGTTCTTC; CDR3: CASIQGSGGEQFF
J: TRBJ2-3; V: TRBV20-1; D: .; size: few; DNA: TGCAGTGCTATTGGGGAGACGAGCACAGATACGCAGTATTTT; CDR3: CSAIGETSTDTQYF
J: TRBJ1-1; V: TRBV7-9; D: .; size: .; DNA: TGTGCCAGCAGCCAGACCACTGAAGCTTTCTTT; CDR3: CASSQTTEAFF
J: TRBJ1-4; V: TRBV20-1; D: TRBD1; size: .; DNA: TGCAGTGCCATTGGGCCAGGGGGCGTTGAAAAACTGTTTTTT; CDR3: CSAIGPGGVEKLFF
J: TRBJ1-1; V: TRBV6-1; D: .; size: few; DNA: TGTGCCAGCAGCCCCGCGGGCCCGACTGAAGCTTTCTTT; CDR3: CASSPAGPTEAFF
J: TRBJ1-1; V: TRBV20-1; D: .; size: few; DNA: TGCAGCGCAAGGACGGCAAACACTGAAGCTTTCTTT; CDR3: CSARTANTEAFF
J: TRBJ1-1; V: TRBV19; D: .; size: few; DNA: TGTGCCAGTAGCCCGAGAGGGGGGGCACGGAACACTGAAGCTTTCTTT; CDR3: CASSPRGGARNTEAFF
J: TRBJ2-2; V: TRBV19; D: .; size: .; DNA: TGTGCCAGTAGTCACTTAAACACCGGGGAGCTGTTTTTT; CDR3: CASSHLNTGELFF
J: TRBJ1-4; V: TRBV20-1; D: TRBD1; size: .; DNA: TGCAGTGCTAGAGCCAGGGGGCGTGAAAAACTGTTTTTT; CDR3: CSARARGREKLFF
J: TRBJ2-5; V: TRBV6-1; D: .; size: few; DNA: TGTGCCAGCAGTCTTAACCGGGGAGACAGTGGAACCCAGTACTTC; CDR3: CASSLNRGDSGTQYF
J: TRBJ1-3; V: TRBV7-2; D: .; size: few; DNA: TGTGCCAGCAGCTTCGGCATGAGTAGGGTCCTGCTTGGAAACACCATATATTTT; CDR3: CASSFGMSRVLLGNTIYF
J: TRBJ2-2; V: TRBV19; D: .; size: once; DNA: TGTGCCAGCCAAGGGGCACCGAACACCGGGGAGCTGTTTTTT; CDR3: CASQGAPNTGELFF
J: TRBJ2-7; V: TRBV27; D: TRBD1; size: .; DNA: TGTGCCAGCAGTGCCTTACAGCTGGACAGGCTGCGGGCCTACGAGCAGTACTTC; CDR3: CASSALQLDRLRAYEQYF
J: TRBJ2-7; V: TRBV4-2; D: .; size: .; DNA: TGTGCCAGCAGCCAAGGTGGCCAGACCTCCTACGAGCAGTACTTC; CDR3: CASSQGGQTSYEQYF
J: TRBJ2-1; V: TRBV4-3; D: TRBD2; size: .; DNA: TGCGCCAGCAGCCATTTGGGGACTACCTCCTACAATGAGCAGTTCTTC; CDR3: CASSHLGTTSYNEQFF
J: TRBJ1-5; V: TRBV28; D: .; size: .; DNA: TGTGCCAGCAGGGCTATTGAGAGCCGCAATCAGCCCCAGCATTTT; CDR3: CASRAIESRNQPQHF
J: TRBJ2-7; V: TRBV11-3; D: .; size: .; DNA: TGTGCCAGCAGCCTAAGATTCTACGAGCAGTACTTC; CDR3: CASSLRFYEQYF
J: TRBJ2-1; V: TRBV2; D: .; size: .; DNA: TGTGCCAGCCCCCGGGGGCTCGCAAATGAGCAGTTCTTC; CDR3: CASPRGLANEQFF